Here is one TCR beta chain with its context. Its binding antigen is unknown. Base qualities are not at hand, and no much larger clone is one base apart. The CDR3 has 14 amino acids, counting the end cysteine and phenylalanine. Here the CDR3 DNA is all that survives: 42 bases in frame from base 1. CDR1 and CDR2 are read off the germline V gene as SNHLY and FYNNEI. V sheds 4 bases and J sheds 4 bases, leaving 13 bases between their ends. The data originate from a study of blood T cell repertoires in COVID-19 (dated by TCRdb to 2018 to 2021). Regarding the study in general: Collaborator samples came from the United States, Italy and Spain and covered acute and convalescent phases of COVID-19. The sample metadata nearly always contained a de-identified subject ID, COVID-19 status, age in years and sex. The repertoires were released in a freely available public database intended as a resource for research on the immune response to SARS-CoV-2. Subjects who had been exposed to COVID-19, were actively infected with it, or had recovered from it provided the deeply sampled blood TCRbeta repertoires that made up the dataset. The samples were drawn from two sources: the first 160 participants of the ongoing ImmuneRACE study, and 1,200 or so subjects contributed by 6 global collaborators. Where available, HLA class I and class II types were obtained from metadata supplied by the sample provider rather than from assay-based typing. The prospective study material was composed of cDNA or gDNA derived from T cells, B-cell-depleted T cells, or PBMCs. The study at large found these results: The amount of clinical and demographic metadata varied by source and participant and was provided uncurated.

Participants in the prospective study were enrolled through a virtual design, were aged 18 to 89 years, and lived in about two dozen United States geographic areas. Cohort assignment in the prospective study relied on participant-reported clinical history from a screening survey and a study questionnaire. ImmuneRACE Cohort 3 recovered participants were defined by two consecutive negative NP/OP PCR tests, healthcare professional clearance, or symptom resolution. In the prospective study, whole blood, serum and a nasopharyngeal or oropharyngeal swab were collected from each participant by mobile phlebotomists. Prospective study participants could optionally give additional blood draws and questionnaires over an approximately two-month period. Before DNA extraction, blood samples from the prospective study were shipped at room temperature or frozen. TCRbeta CDR3 regions were amplified from genomic DNA using the immunoSEQ Assay, a bias-controlled multiplex PCR. The original methods were these. Within the assay, amplification of reference gene primers was used to estimate how many nucleated cells each sample contained. To quantify the absolute abundance of each unique TCRbeta CDR3 rearrangement, sequence reads were collapsed and filtered. For each sample, productive Simpson clonality was calculated as the square root of Simpson's diversity index over productive rearrangements. Imported from immuneACCESS, the table was reduced by TCRdb to in-frame sequences with V and J called. These copies leave out some clones; in studies compared against another copy, an unresolved V gene accounts for under half, and the cause of the remainder is not known. V, J and clone size were drawn from that table, and D and trimming were deduced from the DNA. Here the sample has around 300,000 clones; 89% occur a single time. In total, the top ten clones hold 1.5% to 2% of the sample.

Sequenced: PBMCs or T cells enriched from blood (not recorded which). The V and J segments used are TRBV2 and TRBJ1-1; TRBD1 is possibly the D segment (6 matching bases). The receptor's source is a woman aged 35 to 49 who had recovered from COVID-19. The DNA sequence is TGTGCCAGCAGTGGACTTAGGGGGGGCACTGAAGCTTTCTTT. The translation is CASSGLRGGTEAFF.